The 12 T cell receptor beta chains below were found in one sample sequenced in a study of T cell repertoires in cytomegalovirus infection. TCRdb processed the reads anew with MiXCR; each CDR3 protein has one entry. This table holds about 350,000 distinct CDR3 sequences, approximately 35% found once. These TCRs' antigens remain unknown. This sample comprised cultured PBMCs, obtained from culture after CMV antigen stimulation. Receptors originate from a human donor in good health (CMV status not recorded). Some clones in this sample may be carry-over from other donors' samples.

J is TRBJ2-5 and V is TRBV11-2, with TRBD2 matching 9 bases. The CDR3 covers 15 residues. Germline V lookup: CDR1 SGHAT, CDR2 FQNNGV. V lost 5 bases, J lost 2 bases, and 6 bases stayed unmatched. The CDR3 region has the DNA TGTGCCAGCAGCCCCCAGACTAGCGGTCAAGAGACCCAGTACTTC. It specifies CASSPQTSGQETQYF.

This clonotype was recorded once. This chain links TRBV27 with TRBJ2-7; 7 bases align to TRBD2. The CDR3 loop spans 16 amino acids. V dropped 2 bases and J dropped 2; count of bases not matched to a gene: 9. Germline lookup yields CDR1 MNHEY and CDR2 SMNVEV (reference sequence). The CDR3 region has the DNA TGTGCCAGCAGTTTAGGGGTTAGCGGGCCAACCTACGAGCAGTACTTC. This codes for CASSLGVSGPTYEQYF.

The rearrangement links TRBV10-3 to TRBJ2-7; 16 nucleotides match TRBD2. With 10 bases clipped from V and 3 bases from J, the junction kept 6 bases outside the gene matches. The CDR3 has 15 amino acids. Germline CDR1 reads ENHRY; CDR2 reads SYGVKD. The CDR3 here is CASGTSGRAFYEQYF. CDR3 nucleotide sequence: TGTGCCAGCGGGACTAGCGGGAGGGCCTTCTACGAGCAGTACTTC.

This clonotype came up a few times. For the CDR3, the DNA is TGTGCCAGCAGTTCGCAGTCTAACTATGGCTACACCTTC. Translating it yields CASSSQSNYGYTF. V usage is TRBV27 and J usage is TRBJ1-2; D is undetermined. The CDR3 totals 13 residues. Germline V gives CDR1 MNHEY, CDR2 SMNVEV (reference sequence). V lost 4 bases, J lost 0 bases, and 6 bases lay in between.

The J gene is TRBJ1-1, the V gene TRBV29-1; D is unresolved. Germline values: CDR1 SQVTM, CDR2 ANQGSEA. The V and J ends lost 2 bases and 6 bases respectively, with 13 bases between them. This CDR3 comprises 13 residues. DNA for the CDR3: TGCAGCGTTGAAAAAACAATGGACGCTGAAGCTTTCTTT. Translating it yields CSVEKTMDAEAFF.

This clonotype was picked up a small number of times. The chain couples TRBV12-3 or TRBV12-4 to TRBJ2-1, with 10 positions matching TRBD2. After removal of 6 bases from V and 2 bases from J, the junction contained 13 bases not matched to a gene. CDR3 length: 18 amino acids. The CDR3, as DNA: TGTGCCAGCAGCCCCCTAACTAGCGGGACAAAGGCCTACAATGAGCAGTTCTTC. Amino acid sequence: CASSPLTSGTKAYNEQFF.

The rearrangement uses TRBV6-2 or TRBV6-3 and TRBJ1-6; tentative D call: TRBD1 (5 bases). Germline CDR1 is MNHEY and CDR2 is SVGEGT. Trimming cost V 2 bases and J 6 bases, with 17 bases left between them. The CDR3 is 17 amino acids. The CDR3 is CASSYIRLGTLNSPLHF. CDR3 DNA sequence: TGTGCCAGCAGTTACATCCGTCTTGGGACTCTTAATTCACCCCTCCACTTT.

This chain links TRBV7-9 with TRBJ2-1; 8 positions agree with TRBD2. The germline CDR1 and CDR2 sequences are SEHNR and FQNEAQ (reference sequence). The CDR3 sequence is 14 residues long. Trimming took 8 bases from V and 4 from J; bases not matched to a gene: 7. Here the CDR3 reads CASGRAGEYNEQFF. DNA for the CDR3: TGTGCCAGCGGCCGAGCGGGAGAATACAATGAGCAGTTCTTC.

The rearrangement joins TRBV11-2 to TRBJ1-1; a weak D match, TRBD1 (5 bases). Germline-derived CDR1 and CDR2 are SGHAT and FQNNGV. The CDR3 runs 14 residues. Trimming left V 0 bases short and J 11 bases short, with 16 bases between. The CDR3 sequence: CASSLDWAGRMAFF. DNA for the CDR3: TGTGCCAGCAGCTTAGATTGGGCAGGGAGGATGGCTTTCTTT.

The rearrangement joins TRBV5-1 to TRBJ2-1, with TRBD2 matching 9 bases. The CDR3 consists of 16 residues. Germline V gene data show CDR1 as SGHRS and CDR2 as YFSETQ. V trimming: 4 bases; J trimming: 4 bases; junction bases outside the gene matches: 9. The chain's CDR3 is CASSPGIAGEYNEQFF. CDR3 DNA sequence: TGCGCCAGCAGCCCTGGCATAGCGGGAGAGTACAATGAGCAGTTCTTC.

This clonotype turned up a few times. This sequence joins TRBV18 and TRBJ2-7; D gene uncertain. Trimming took off 3 bases at V and 2 bases at J, with 8 bases between the two ends. Germline CDR1 is KGHSH and CDR2 is LQKENI. The CDR3 runs to 13 residues. The CDR3 reads CASSPTVTYEQYF. The CDR3 DNA reads TGTGCCAGCTCACCGACTGTAACCTACGAGCAGTACTTC.

V and J are TRBV4-1 and TRBJ2-1; 13 nucleotides align to TRBD2. Germline CDR1 and CDR2: MGHRA and YSYEKL. With V trimmed by 1 base and J by 15 bases, 15 bases remained unmatched. This CDR3 region has 17 residues. CDR3 sequence: CASSQAEETSGRAGSFF. The DNA for the CDR3 is TGCGCCAGCAGCCAAGCTGAGGAAACTAGCGGGAGGGCCGGGTCGTTCTTC.